This T cell receptor beta chain was sequenced during a study of T cell changes during pregnancy in multiple sclerosis. Germline CDR1 SGHNT, CDR2 YENEEA. Trimming left V 0 bases short and J 5 bases short, with 16 bases between. CDR3 length: 16 residues. This clone was seen a handful of times. This table comes from immunoSEQ multiplex PCR, and its TCRdb copy is limited to in-frame clones, with some not included. The sample holds approximately 30,000 clones; roughly 91% are singletons and the top ten take 0.43%. The specimen was CD4+ T cells from peripheral blood mononuclear cells, collected after pregnancy. This TCR derives from a female donor with multiple sclerosis, enrolled in a pregnancy study. This chain joins TRBV11-3 and TRBJ1-1; possible D gene TRBD1, 5 bases. The CDR3 loop is CASSLDGRMGETEAFF. CDR3 coding DNA: TGTGCCAGCAGCTTAGATGGGAGGATGGGGGAAACTGAAGCTTTCTTT.